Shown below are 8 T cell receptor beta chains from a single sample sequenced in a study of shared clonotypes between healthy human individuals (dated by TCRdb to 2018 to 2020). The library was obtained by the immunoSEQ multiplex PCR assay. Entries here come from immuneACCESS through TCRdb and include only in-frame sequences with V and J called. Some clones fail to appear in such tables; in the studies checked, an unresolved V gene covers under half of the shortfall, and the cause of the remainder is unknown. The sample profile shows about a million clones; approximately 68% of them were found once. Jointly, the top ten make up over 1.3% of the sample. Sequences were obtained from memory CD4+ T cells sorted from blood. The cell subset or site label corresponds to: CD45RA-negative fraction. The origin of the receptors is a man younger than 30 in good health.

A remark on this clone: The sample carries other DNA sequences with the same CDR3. The CDR3 here is CASSYSTGEQYF. The CDR3 nucleotides read TGTGCCAGCAGTTACTCAACAGGCGAGCAGTACTTC. The rearrangement links TRBV6-6 to TRBJ2-7; possible D gene TRBD1, 5 bases. V shed 0 bases and J shed 6 bases, with 6 bases lying between them. Germline CDR1 MNHNY, CDR2 SVGAGI (reference sequence). The CDR3 contains 12 residues.

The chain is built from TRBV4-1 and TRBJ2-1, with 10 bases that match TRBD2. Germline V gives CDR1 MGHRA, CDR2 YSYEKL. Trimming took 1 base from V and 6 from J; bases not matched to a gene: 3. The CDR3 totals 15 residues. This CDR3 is CASSQGTSGFNEQFF. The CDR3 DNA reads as TGCGCCAGCAGCCAAGGGACTAGCGGATTCAATGAGCAGTTCTTC.

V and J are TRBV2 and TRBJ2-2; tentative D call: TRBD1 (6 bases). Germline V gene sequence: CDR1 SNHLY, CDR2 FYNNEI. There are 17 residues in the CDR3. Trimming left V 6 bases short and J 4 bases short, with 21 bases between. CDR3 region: CASSPTRNRAGTGELFF. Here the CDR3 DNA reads TGTGCCAGCAGCCCGACCCGGAACAGGGCGGGCACCGGGGAGCTGTTTTTT.

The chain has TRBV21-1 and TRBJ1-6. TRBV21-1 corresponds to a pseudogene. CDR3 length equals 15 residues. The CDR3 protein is CASSIQSSYNSPLHF. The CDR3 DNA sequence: TGTGCCAGCAGCATTCAGAGCTCCTATAATTCACCCCTCCACTTT.

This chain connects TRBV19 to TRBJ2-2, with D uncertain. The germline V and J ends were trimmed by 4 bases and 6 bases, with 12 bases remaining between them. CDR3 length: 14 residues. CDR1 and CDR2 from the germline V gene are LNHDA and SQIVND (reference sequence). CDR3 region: CASSRSLAAGELFF. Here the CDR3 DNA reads TGTGCCAGTAGTAGGTCTCTCGCGGCCGGGGAGCTGTTTTTT.

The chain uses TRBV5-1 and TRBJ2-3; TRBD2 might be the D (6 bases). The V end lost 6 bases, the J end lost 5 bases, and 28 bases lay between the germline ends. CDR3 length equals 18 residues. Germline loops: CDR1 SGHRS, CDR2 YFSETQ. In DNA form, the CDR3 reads TGCGCCAGCACCCTACGGGGGAATAGCGCGGGTTCTAGAGATACGCAGTATTTT. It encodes CASTLRGNSAGSRDTQYF.

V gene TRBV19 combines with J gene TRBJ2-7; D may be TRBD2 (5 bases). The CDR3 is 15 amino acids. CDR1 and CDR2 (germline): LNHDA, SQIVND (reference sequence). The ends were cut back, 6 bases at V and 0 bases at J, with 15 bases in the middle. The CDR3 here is CASSRTAESSYEQYF. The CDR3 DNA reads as TGTGCCAGTAGCCGGACTGCTGAGAGCTCCTACGAGCAGTACTTC.

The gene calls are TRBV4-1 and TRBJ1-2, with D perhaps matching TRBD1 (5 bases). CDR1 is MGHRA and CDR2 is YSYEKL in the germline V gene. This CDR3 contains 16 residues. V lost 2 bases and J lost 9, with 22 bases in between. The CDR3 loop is CASSQTRDGGWVSYTF. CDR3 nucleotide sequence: TGCGCCAGCAGCCAAACTCGGGACGGAGGTTGGGTGAGCTACACCTTC.